The 8 T cell receptor beta chains in this list originate from one sample, sequenced in a study of tumor-infiltrating lymphocytes in primary liver carcinoma. TCR beta cDNA was prepared out of 450 to 500 ng total RNA by means of a constant-region primer. Employing slightly modified ARM-PCR, three nested multiplex PCR rounds were run, and these gave rise to the TCR beta libraries. Forward primers for TRBV1-TRBV30 and a C-beta reverse primer served the first two PCR rounds, at about 10 cycles each. In TCRdb, the multiplex PCR reads were re-called with MiXCR into one record per CDR3 protein. Of 70,000 to 95,000 distinct CDR3 sequences listed, nearly 70% are singletons. Unsorted bulk tissue, about 19-31 mg of it, served as the source for co-extraction of RNA and DNA. Sequencing was done on a sample of liver tumor tissue from sampling region 4. Described subset: tumor region T4, right-lateral pole. The receptors originated from a man aged 40-49 years with primary liver carcinoma and hepatitis B virus infection.

The rearrangement uses TRBV28 and TRBJ2-2, with unresolved D. Trimming cost V 7 bases and J 6 bases, with 12 bases left between them. Germline values: CDR1 MDHEN, CDR2 SYDVKM. The length of the CDR3 is 13 residues. CDR3 coding DNA: TGTGCCAGCAATTTGGCACAAGCCGGGGAGCTGTTTTTT. It codes for CASNLAQAGELFF. The whole variable domain, filled in from reference TRBV28 and TRBJ2-2, reads DVKVTQSSRYLVKRTGEKVFLECVQDMDHENMFWYRQDPGLGLRLIYFSYDVKMKEKGDIPEGYSVSREKKERFSLILESASTNQTSMYLCASNLAQAGELFFGEGSRLTVL.

This clonotype has only one observation. The chain employs TRBV11-2 and TRBJ2-3, with 8 nucleotides matching TRBD1. V trimming: 5 bases; J trimming: 15 bases; junction bases outside the gene matches: 28. Per germline, CDR1 SGHAT and CDR2 FQNNGV. The CDR3 length is 18 residues. The CDR3 region has the DNA TGTGCCAGCAGCGCCCAGCTAATGGAGACAGGGGCCCAAGATACCCAATATTTT. Protein: CASSAQLMETGAQDTQYF. Together with reference TRBV11-2 and TRBJ2-3, the CDR3 gives the full variable domain: EAGVAQSPRYKIIEKRQSVAFWCNPISGHATLYWYQQILGQGPKLLIQFQNNGVVDDSQLPKDRFSAERLKGVDSTLKIQPAKLEDSAVYLCASSAQLMETGAQDTQYFGPGTRLTVL.

Regarding this clonotype: No conserved phenylalanine or tryptophan ends this CDR3, so it is likely a read error. The chain recombines TRBV29-1 with TRBJ2-7; weak D call: TRBD2 (5 bases). The CDR3 runs 12 residues. Germline lookup yields CDR1 SQVTM and CDR2 ANQGSEA. The CDR3 DNA follows: TGCAACTCGTGGTTGAATTCGGGAGAGCAGTACTTA. Protein sequence: CNSWLNSGEQYL.

V gene TRBV10-2 combines with J gene TRBJ2-1; TRBD1 matches 7 bases. CDR1 and CDR2 from the germline V gene are WSHSY and SAAADI. With V trimmed by 10 bases and J by 0 bases, 12 bases remained unmatched. This CDR3 comprises 16 residues. DNA for the CDR3: TGCGCCAACTGTGAGCCGGGACAGACCTCCTACAATGAGCAGTTCTTC. Protein sequence: CANCEPGQTSYNEQFF.

Comments on this clonotype: One end of the junction varies from germline; a read error may be responsible. This rearrangement joins TRBV14 to TRBJ2-3; D is undetermined. Germline CDR1 is SGHDN and CDR2 is FVKESK. This CDR3 region has 13 residues. The CDR3 protein is CACSFSSADTHYF. CDR3 coding DNA: TGTGCCTGCAGCTTTAGCAGTGCAGATACGCATTATTTT.

This clonotype came up once. Just one base apart from a much larger clone, this may be a read error. The genes are TRBV6-4 and TRBJ2-1; 9 positions match TRBD1. The CDR3 is made up of 14 amino acids. CDR1 and CDR2 from the germline V gene are MRHNA and SNTAGT. CDR3 nucleotide sequence: TGTACCAGCAGTGACTCCGGGACAGGGAATGAGCAGTTCTTC. The encoded protein is CTSSDSGTGNEQFF.

Concerning this clonotype itself: A much larger clonotype is one base distant, so this may be a read error. This rearrangement joins TRBV5-1 to TRBJ2-1; no firm D call. The CDR3 spans 14 residues. Trimming removed 6 bases from V and 0 bases from J, with 10 bases in between. Germline-derived CDR1 and CDR2 are SGHRS and YFSETQ. CDR3 residues: CASTLVDSYNEQFF. Written as DNA, the CDR3 is TGCGCCAGCACTTTAGTGGACTCCTACAATGAGCAGTTCTTC.

As regards this clonotype: The conserved closing phenylalanine or tryptophan is absent in this CDR3, likely reflecting a read error. This chain joins TRBV29-1 and TRBJ1-4; D remains ambiguous. V lost 4 bases and J 8 bases, leaving 14 bases between the germline ends. CDR3 length equals 13 residues. Per the germline V gene, CDR1 is SQVTM and CDR2 is ANQGSEA. This CDR3 is CSVVGLAEEKLFL. The CDR3 DNA follows: TGCAGCGTTGTCGGTCTTGCGGAAGAAAAACTGTTTCTT.